This TCR beta chain was identified during a study of OX40 agonist ivuxolimab in advanced cancers. Only in-frame clones appear in the TCRdb table, and some are missing; sequencing was by immunoSEQ multiplex PCR. The sample gives about 64,000 clones, approximately 84% of which show up once; approximately 9.8% is in the top ten. The CDR3 covers 16 residues. CDR1 is SGHNT and CDR2 is YYREEE in the germline V gene (reference sequence). With 4 bases removed from V and 3 bases from J, the gap between germline ends came to 20 bases. This clone was observed a handful of times. The TCR originated in an adult with an advanced solid tumor such as melanoma, head and neck, liver or kidney cancer. Sequences were derived from CD4+ or CD8+ T cells sorted from blood, sampled in a trial of the OX40 agonist ivuxolimab. The chain recombines TRBV5-4 with TRBJ2-7; possible D gene TRBD1, 6 bases. This chain's CDR3 is CASSPTGTMKGYEQYF. The CDR3 DNA reads TGTGCCAGCAGCCCAACCGGGACAATGAAGGGCTACGAGCAGTACTTC.